These T cell receptor beta chains were read from a single sample in a study of T cells in Graves' hyperthyroidism and ophthalmopathy. TCRdb analysed the multiplex PCR reads with MiXCR anew, one entry per CDR3 protein. The repertoire holds around 300,000 distinct CDR3 sequences, with nearly 15% as singletons. The sequencing input was blood. The source is a woman in her forties or fifties with Graves' hyperthyroidism that later progressed to Graves' ophthalmopathy. Each CDR3 is given with its conserved first and last residue. A D gene is named only where the DNA matches it firmly. Clone size appears in some rows only: once, few, many, or a class for an expanded clone.

>TRBD1|TRBJ2-2|many|TRBV20-1
TGCAGTGCCTCCTCCGGGACAGGGACCGGGGAGCTGTTTTTT
CSASSGTGTGELFF
>TRBD2|TRBJ2-1|many|TRBV28
TGTGCCAGCAGTGCCCCGGGACTAGCGGGAGTACAGTTCTTC
CASSAPGLAGVQFF
>.|TRBJ1-4|.|TRBV12-3/TRBV12-4
TGTGCCAGCAGTTTACGGCAAGGTAGCAACTATAAGGAAAAACTGTTTTTT
CASSLRQGSNYKEKLFF
>.|TRBJ2-3|many|TRBV7-3
TGTGCCAGCAGCCCCCTCGGGTCCTACACAGATACGCAGTATTTT
CASSPLGSYTDTQYF
>.|TRBJ1-1|many|TRBV30
TGTGCCTGGAGTGTACGGACAGCTTTCTTT
CAWSVRTAFF
>.|TRBJ2-7|many|TRBV5-1
TGCGCCAGCAGCTTGGTGTTCACGGGATGGAGTTACGAGCAGTACTTC
CASSLVFTGWSYEQYF
>TRBD1|TRBJ2-1|.|TRBV2
TGTGCCAGCAGTGAAGACAGGGGGGATGAGCAGTTCTTC
CASSEDRGDEQFF
>TRBD2|TRBJ2-7|many|TRBV29-1
TGCAATTGGACACGGGGGGGATTGGGCTACGAGCAGTACTTC
CNWTRGGLGYEQYF
>TRBD1|TRBJ2-7|many|TRBV28
TGTGCCAGCAGTGTATCGACAGGGGATAAGCCCTACGAGCAGTACTTC
CASSVSTGDKPYEQYF
>TRBD2|TRBJ2-2|many|TRBV20-1
TGCAGTGCTAGAGCGGGGAGGGCCGGAACCGGGGAGCTGTTTTTT
CSARAGRAGTGELFF
>TRBD2|TRBJ2-5|many|TRBV6-1
TGTGCCAGCAGTGAACGCTGGACTAGCGGGAGAAAGGAGACCCAGTACTTC
CASSERWTSGRKETQYF
>.|TRBJ1-1|.|TRBV28
TGTGCCAGCAGTTTCCCCGGGGGCCTGAACACTGAAGCTTTCTTT
CASSFPGGLNTEAFF
>.|TRBJ1-5|many|TRBV28
TGTGCCAGCAGTTTTGTACAGAACAGCAATCAGCCCCAGCATTTT
CASSFVQNSNQPQHF
>TRBD1|TRBJ2-5|many|TRBV12-3/TRBV12-4
TGTGCCAGCAGTTTAAAGTCGAGCGGCAGGGGGCGACTCCAAGAGACCCAGTACTTC
CASSLKSSGRGRLQETQYF
>.|TRBJ1-2|.|TRBV15
TGTGCCACCAGCAGGAACGCTCGAATCGGCTACACCTTC
CATSRNARIGYTF
>.|TRBJ2-1|many|TRBV3-1
TGTGCCAGCAGCCAAGCTTCGAATGAGCAGTTCTTC
CASSQASNEQFF
>.|TRBJ2-1|many|TRBV7-3
TGTGCCAGCAGCTCCACGGGGTCCTCCTACAATGAGCAGTTCTTC
CASSSTGSSYNEQFF
>TRBD1|TRBJ2-3|many|TRBV28
TGTGCCAGCAGTTACAGGGGTTCGGAGGATACGCAGTATTTT
CASSYRGSEDTQYF
>.|TRBJ2-7|many|TRBV5-5
TGTGCCAGCACCCGGCCGGGGTCAGCCTACGAGCAGTACTTC
CASTRPGSAYEQYF
>.|TRBJ1-3|.|TRBV15
TGTGCCACCAGCAGAGTCGGATCTGGAAACACCATATATTTT
CATSRVGSGNTIYF
>.|TRBJ2-7|many|TRBV7-9
TGTGCCAGCACCCGTGGGGGGGCGGGTGAGCAGTACTTC
CASTRGGAGEQYF
>.|TRBJ2-7|many|TRBV12-3/TRBV12-4
TGTGCCAGCAGTAGGCCAGGAGACTCCTACGAGCAGTACTTC
CASSRPGDSYEQYF
>.|TRBJ1-1|many|TRBV6-1
TGTGCCAGCAGTGAAGGGGGACTCTCGGCTGAAGCTTTCTTT
CASSEGGLSAEAFF
>.|TRBJ1-2|.|TRBV7-2
TGTGCCAGCAGCTTCATCGGACAGCTCTATGGCTACACCTTC
CASSFIGQLYGYTF
>.|TRBJ2-1|many|TRBV12-3/TRBV12-4
TGTGCCAGCACCCCGCAGGGCTTTGGTGAGCAGTTCTTC
CASTPQGFGEQFF
>.|TRBJ2-2|few|TRBV27
TGTGCCAGCAGCCCTCGGCTGTTTTTT
CASSPRLFF
>TRBD1|TRBJ2-7|many|TRBV3-1
TGTGCCAGCAGCGCCGGGACAGGGGCATACGAGCAGTACTTC
CASSAGTGAYEQYF
>.|TRBJ2-7|many|TRBV18
TGTGCCAGCTCACCCACAGGGGAGGGCGAGCAGTACTTC
CASSPTGEGEQYF
>.|TRBJ2-5|many|TRBV20-1
TGCAGTGCTATTGGCCAGAGAGGAGAGACCCAGTACTTC
CSAIGQRGETQYF
>.|TRBJ1-2|many|TRBV11-2
TGTGCCAGCAGTTTGACCTCGGGATTTAACTATGGCTACACCTTC
CASSLTSGFNYGYTF
>TRBD2|TRBJ2-5|.|TRBV2
TGTGCCAGCAGTGACGTAGCGGGAGAAGAGACCCAGTACTTC
CASSDVAGEETQYF
>.|TRBJ2-1|many|TRBV29-1
TGCAGCACCCACCTAACCTCCTACAATGAGCAGTTCTTC
CSTHLTSYNEQFF
>.|TRBJ1-1|once|TRBV28
TGTGCCAGCAGTTTATATGACACTGAAGCTTTCTTT
CASSLYDTEAFF
>TRBD1|TRBJ2-7|many|TRBV12-3/TRBV12-4
TGTGCCAGCAGTACCGACAGGGGGTGGGAGCAGTACTTC
CASSTDRGWEQYF
>TRBD1|TRBJ2-7|many|TRBV9
TGTGCCAGCAGCGTGGGGACAGCTACCTACGAGCAGTACTTC
CASSVGTATYEQYF
>.|TRBJ2-5|many|TRBV19
TGTGCCAGTAGTATGGGCGCTAGCGCCCAAGAGACCCAGTACTTC
CASSMGASAQETQYF
>.|TRBJ1-2|few|TRBV27
TGTGCCAGCGGTGGGGGCCGAGCCTATGGCCACACCTTC
CASGGGRAYGHTF
>.|TRBJ1-1|.|TRBV9
TGTGCCAGCAGCGTAGCGGTAGGTGGGAACACTGAAGCTTTCTTT
CASSVAVGGNTEAFF
>.|TRBJ1-2|many|TRBV28
TGTGCCAGCCAAAAGGTAGAGGCTAACTATGGCTACACCTTC
CASQKVEANYGYTF
>.|TRBJ1-6|few|TRBV11-2
TGTGCCAGCCGGGTCTCCTATAATTCACCCCTCCACTTT
CASRVSYNSPLHF
>.|TRBJ2-1|.|TRBV11-2
TGTGCCAGCAGCCGCCAGGCCCAGAATGAGCAGTTCTTC
CASSRQAQNEQFF
>.|TRBJ1-1|many|TRBV5-1
TGCGCCAGCAGCTTTAACGAGGGGCTTATGGGGGCTTTCTTT
CASSFNEGLMGAFF
>TRBD1|TRBJ1-1|many|TRBV5-1
TGCGCCAGCAGCCTGAAGGACAGGGCCAACACTGAAGCTTTCTTT
CASSLKDRANTEAFF